The 24 T cell receptor beta chains listed next were all sequenced from one sample in a study of blood T cell repertoires in COVID-19. This table comes from immunoSEQ multiplex PCR, and its TCRdb copy is limited to in-frame clones, with some not included. The sample consists of 130,000 to 150,000 clones, about 80% of them appearing once. Source material: PBMCs or T cells enriched from blood (not recorded which). The receptors come from a man aged 45-60 years who had recovered from COVID-19.

The chain uses TRBV27 and TRBJ2-1, with TRBD2 identical over 9 bases. CDR1 and CDR2 from the germline V gene are MNHEY and SMNVEV (reference sequence). CDR3 size: 15 residues. The ends lost 3 bases at V and 6 bases at J; junction bases unmatched: 6. The CDR3 sequence: CASSFQRGDLNEQFF. In DNA form, the CDR3 reads TGTGCCAGCAGTTTTCAGCGGGGGGACCTCAATGAGCAGTTCTTC.

CDR3 protein: CATKTGLENEKLFF. The CDR3 nucleotides read TGTGCCACAAAAACAGGGCTGGAGAATGAAAAACTGTTTTTT. The gene calls are TRBV19 and TRBJ1-4, with D maybe TRBD1 (6 bases). The length of the CDR3 is 14 residues. Between the trimmed V and J ends, which lost 10 bases and 5 bases, there was a span of 17 bases. CDR1 is LNHDA and CDR2 is SQIVND in the germline V gene (reference sequence).

The V gene is TRBV5-1, the J gene TRBJ2-5; D may be TRBD1 (6 bases). The CDR3 sequence is 14 residues long. Germline lookup yields CDR1 SGHRS and CDR2 YFSETQ. V shed 4 bases and J shed 2 bases, with 12 bases lying between them. CDR3 sequence: CASSGGRRQETQYF. For the CDR3, the DNA is TGCGCCAGCAGCGGGGGCCGCCGTCAAGAGACCCAGTACTTC.

This chain's CDR3 is CSVLSVGEKLFF. For the CDR3, the DNA is TGCAGCGTTTTGAGTGTTGGTGAAAAACTGTTTTTT. This chain uses TRBV29-1 with TRBJ1-4; D uncertain. The CDR3 loop spans 12 amino acids. The V gene lost 5 bases and the J gene lost 7 bases, with 11 bases spanning the gap. Germline V gene data show CDR1 as SQVTM and CDR2 as ANQGSEA.

This rearrangement joins TRBV3-1 (or the pseudogene TRBV3-2) to TRBJ2-7; TRBD2 agrees at 8 bases. CDR3 size: 17 residues. The germline gives CDR1 LGHDT, CDR2 YNNKEL (reference sequence). The junction had 7 bases not matched to a gene; V was cut back by 0 bases and J by 0 bases. For the CDR3, the DNA is TGTGCCAGCAGCCAAGAAGGCGGGGGGCCCCTCTCCTACGAGCAGTACTTC. Encoded protein: CASSQEGGGPLSYEQYF.

The chain has TRBV11-2 and TRBJ2-1, with D possibly matching TRBD1 (5 bases). V lost 6 bases to trimming and J lost 0 bases, with 9 bases between them. Germline V CDR1 and CDR2: SGHAT, FQNNGV. The CDR3 is made up of 14 amino acids. Here the CDR3 reads CASSQGSSYNEQFF. The CDR3 DNA reads TGTGCCAGCAGTCAGGGTAGCTCCTACAATGAGCAGTTCTTC.

About this clone: A read error may be the cause here, since a much bigger clone is one base away. At the DNA level, this CDR3 is encoded by other sequences in the same sample as well. V gene TRBV10-1 combines with J gene TRBJ1-2; TRBD1 might be the D (5 bases). The CDR3 has 13 residues. Germline-derived CDR1 and CDR2 are WNHNN and SYGVQD (reference sequence). DNA of the CDR3: TGTGCCAGCAGTGAGGCCAGGGCCTATGGCTACACCTTC. Its translation: CASSEARAYGYTF.

In this sample, this clone turned up once. The chain uses TRBV18 and TRBJ1-4, with TRBD1 identical over 9 bases. After removal of 6 bases from V and 8 bases from J, the junction contained 7 bases not matched to a gene. The CDR3 length is 14 residues. CDR1 KGHSH and CDR2 LQKENI come from the germline V gene. CDR3 residues: CASSQRDRDEKLFF. The CDR3 bases are TGTGCCAGCTCGCAAAGGGACAGGGACGAAAAACTGTTTTTT.

This chain uses TRBV2 with TRBJ2-1, with D tentatively TRBD2 (5 bases). Trimming cost V 4 bases and J 10 bases, with 14 bases left between them. This CDR3 has 13 residues. Germline V gene lookup returns CDR1 SNHLY and CDR2 FYNNEI. The CDR3 region is CASSVEGSTEQFF. The CDR3 DNA is TGTGCCAGCAGTGTCGAGGGTTCTACGGAGCAGTTCTTC.

This clone occurred many times. The same CDR3 can be traced to other DNA sequences in this sample. This rearrangement joins TRBV27 to TRBJ2-1; 8 bases are shared with TRBD1. CDR3 length: 14 residues. V shed 4 bases and J 6 bases; nucleotides not matched to a gene: 5. Germline lookup yields CDR1 MNHEY and CDR2 SMNVEV (reference sequence). Here the CDR3 reads CASSSGTGVNEQFF. The CDR3 nucleotides read TGTGCCAGCAGTTCCGGGACAGGAGTCAATGAGCAGTTCTTC.

The table lists this clone with a few counts. This chain connects TRBV7-2 to TRBJ1-5, with unresolved D. The CDR3 extends over 16 amino acids. Trimming removed 1 base at V and 0 bases at J, with 10 bases between. Germline CDR1 SGHTA, CDR2 FQGNSA. The CDR3 reads CASSLVGGNSNQPQHF. The DNA of the CDR3 is TGTGCCAGCAGCTTAGTGGGAGGGAATAGCAATCAGCCCCAGCATTTT.

The J gene is TRBJ2-5, the V gene TRBV11-3, with D perhaps matching TRBD1 (5 bases). The CDR3 consists of 14 residues. The germline CDR1 and CDR2 sequences are SGHNT and YENEEA. Trimming pared 5 bases from V and 4 bases from J, leaving 14 bases between. The CDR3 DNA reads as TGTGCCAGCAGCAAGACAGTGACGGGAGAGACCCAGTACTTC. Protein: CASSKTVTGETQYF.

This chain connects TRBV11-2 to TRBJ2-5; 7 nucleotides align to TRBD1. Germline CDR1 and CDR2: SGHAT and FQNNGV. The CDR3 totals 12 residues. Trimming took 5 bases from V and 5 from J; bases not matched to a gene: 2. DNA for the CDR3: TGTGCCAGCAGCAAGGACAGGGAGACCCAGTACTTC. Protein product: CASSKDRETQYF.

V gene TRBV3-1 (or the pseudogene TRBV3-2) combines with J gene TRBJ1-4; D may be TRBD1 (5 bases). The CDR3 contains 16 residues. CDR1 is LGHDT, CDR2 YNNKEL, per germline (reference sequence). With 2 bases removed from V and 4 bases from J, the gap between germline ends came to 14 bases. The CDR3 reads CASSQWDGGYNEKLFF. The CDR3 region has the DNA TGTGCCAGCAGCCAATGGGACGGGGGATATAATGAAAAACTGTTTTTT.

J is TRBJ2-7 and V is TRBV7-6, with 9 bases lining up with TRBD1. From germline, CDR1 is SGHVS and CDR2 FNYEAQ. The CDR3 has 16 residues. Trimming removed 5 bases from V and 7 bases from J; junction bases left unmatched: 15. CDR3 bases: TGTGCCAGCAGCCAAGGGTGGGGACAGGGAGTCGGAGAGCAGTACTTC. Its protein product is CASSQGWGQGVGEQYF.

The V gene is TRBV29-1, the J gene TRBJ2-7; the match to TRBD1 covers 7 bases. The germline V gene encodes CDR1 SQVTM and CDR2 ANQGSEA. With 2 bases clipped from V and 3 bases from J, the junction kept 10 bases outside the gene matches. The CDR3 is made up of 15 amino acids. The CDR3 DNA reads TGCAGCGTTGAATCAGAGGGACAGCTGTTCTACGAGCAGTACTTC. Translation: CSVESEGQLFYEQYF.

The chain has TRBV19 and TRBJ2-7, with TRBD1 as a possible D gene (5 bases). There are 17 residues in the CDR3. V lost 3 bases, J lost 3 bases, and 21 bases lay in between. Germline values: CDR1 LNHDA, CDR2 SQIVND (reference sequence). CDR3 region: CASSMGLMVWLRYEQYF. In DNA, the CDR3 is TGTGCCAGTAGTATGGGGCTCATGGTATGGCTGCGCTACGAGCAGTACTTC.

The chain has TRBV6-5 and TRBJ1-3; D gene unclear. Trimming pared 6 bases from V and 4 bases from J, leaving 7 bases between. CDR1 is MNHEY, CDR2 SVGAGI, per germline. CDR3 length: 12 residues. This CDR3 reads CASRGEGNTIYF. The CDR3 bases are TGTGCCAGCAGGGGCGAGGGAAACACCATATATTTT.

This clone was seen only once. Other DNA sequences in the same sample also yield this CDR3. The chain uses TRBV3-1 (or the pseudogene TRBV3-2) and TRBJ1-6; TRBD1 agrees at 7 bases. Trimming cost V 1 base and J 6 bases; bases outside gene matches: 3. The CDR3 extends over 15 amino acids. The V gene's germline CDR1 is LGHDT and CDR2 YNNKEL (reference sequence). CDR3 nucleotide sequence: TGTGCCAGCAGCCAAGGACAGGGCGGTAATTCACCCCTCCACTTT. Amino acids: CASSQGQGGNSPLHF.

The rearrangement uses TRBV7-2 and TRBJ2-2; D is ambiguous. V lost 5 bases and J lost 4, with 8 bases in between. Germline CDR1 SGHTA, CDR2 FQGNSA. This CDR3 is built from 13 residues. CDR3 bases: TGTGCCAGCAGCCCAAGAGGCACCGGGGAGCTGTTTTTT. This gives the protein CASSPRGTGELFF.

CDR3 bases: TGTGCCAGCAGCCGACAGGGGGACTATGGCTACACCTTC. Amino acid sequence: CASSRQGDYGYTF. The chain joins TRBV3-1 (or the pseudogene TRBV3-2) to TRBJ1-2, with 9 bases identical to TRBD1. The CDR3 covers 13 residues. Germline V CDR1 and CDR2: LGHDT, YNNKEL (reference sequence). V trimming: 4 bases; J trimming: 3 bases; junction bases outside the gene matches: 0.

CDR3 residues: CASSTAAYGYTF. Written as DNA, the CDR3 is TGTGCCAGCAGTACTGCGGCCTATGGCTACACCTTC. The V gene is TRBV7-9, the J gene TRBJ1-2, with D hard to call. The CDR3 runs to 12 residues. The V gene's germline CDR1 is SEHNR and CDR2 FQNEAQ (reference sequence). V lost 6 bases and J 4 bases, leaving 9 bases between the germline ends.

The chain carries TRBV7-3 and TRBJ2-1, with TRBD2 matching over 13 bases. V was clipped by 5 bases and J by 6 bases; unmatched bases: 7. The germline V gene encodes CDR1 SGHTA and CDR2 FQGTGA. This CDR3 comprises 16 residues. CDR3 nucleotide sequence: TGTGCCAGCAGCCCCGCCGGGACTAGCGGGGTCAATGAGCAGTTCTTC. Its protein product is CASSPAGTSGVNEQFF.

This chain uses TRBV19 with TRBJ2-3; a possible D gene is TRBD1 (5 bases). V dropped 6 bases and J dropped 0 bases, with 13 bases sitting between them. The germline gives CDR1 LNHDA, CDR2 SQIVND (reference sequence). The CDR3 has 15 amino acids. The CDR3 here is CASRDRGFSTDTQYF. DNA of the CDR3: TGTGCCAGTAGAGACAGAGGTTTTAGCACAGATACGCAGTATTTT.